This T cell receptor (beta chain) was sequenced in a study of T cells in localized non-small cell lung cancer. Here immunoSEQ multiplex PCR was the method, and the copy in TCRdb shows in-frame clones only, minus some. This table holds about 2,500 clones, around 20% found once. In each case, adjacent lung free of atypia was taken at least 2 cm from the tumor margin. This clone was observed a handful of times. No antigen is known for it. V dropped 3 bases and J dropped 0 bases, with 8 bases sitting between them. Germline-derived CDR1 and CDR2 are LNHDA and SQIVND (reference sequence). CDR3 size: 14 residues. Study results and limitations: It remains possible that heterogeneity exists, since only one tumor region was sequenced. A median of roughly 55 of the top 100 tumor clones appeared in adjacent lung, which was paired and uninvolved.

The specimen comprised normal lung tissue next to the tumor, sampled before any cancer treatment. The chain employs TRBV19 and TRBJ1-1; a weak D match, TRBD1 (5 bases). The clonotype originates from a woman aged 35 to 70 with stage I lung adenocarcinoma. In nucleotides, the CDR3 is TGTGCCAGTAGTATCCGGGGGATGAACACTGAAGCTTTCTTT. It is translated as CASSIRGMNTEAFF.